This T cell receptor beta chain was captured in a study of cytomegalovirus exposure and HLA in healthy donors. Assay used: immunoSEQ multiplex PCR; TCRdb lists only in-frame clones, some missing. The sample lists 260,000 or so clones, 80% to 95% seen once, with approximately 3% in the top ten. Germline V gives CDR1 SNHLY, CDR2 FYNNEI. The V end was cut by 3 bases, the J end by 0 bases, with 11 bases between. CDR3 length: 16 residues. The receptor was derived from a woman in her 30s in good health and CMV-seronegative. V is TRBV2 and J is TRBJ2-2; D remains ambiguous. Specimen: PBMCs. The CDR3 DNA is TGTGCCAGCAGTGATGATTCCGGTTCGAACACCGGGGAGCTGTTTTTT. It yields the protein CASSDDSGSNTGELFF.